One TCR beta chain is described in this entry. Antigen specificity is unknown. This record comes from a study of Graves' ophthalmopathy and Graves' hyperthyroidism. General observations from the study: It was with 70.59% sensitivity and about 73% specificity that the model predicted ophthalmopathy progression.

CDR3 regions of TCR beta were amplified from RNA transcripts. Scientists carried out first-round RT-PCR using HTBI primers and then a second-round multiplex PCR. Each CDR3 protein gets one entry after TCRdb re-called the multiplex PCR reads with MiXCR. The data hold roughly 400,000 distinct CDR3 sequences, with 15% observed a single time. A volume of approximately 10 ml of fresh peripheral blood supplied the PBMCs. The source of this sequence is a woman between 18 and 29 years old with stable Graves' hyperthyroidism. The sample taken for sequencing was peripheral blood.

CDR3 sequence (DNA): TGCAGTGCTTCTAGATCTAACTATGGCTACACCTTC. This gives the protein CSASRSNYGYTF. The chain has TRBV20-1 and TRBJ1-2, with D hard to call. Germline V gene sequence: CDR1 DFQATT, CDR2 SNEGSKA (reference sequence). The CDR3 length is 12 residues. V gave up 5 bases and J gave up 0 bases, with 7 bases separating them.